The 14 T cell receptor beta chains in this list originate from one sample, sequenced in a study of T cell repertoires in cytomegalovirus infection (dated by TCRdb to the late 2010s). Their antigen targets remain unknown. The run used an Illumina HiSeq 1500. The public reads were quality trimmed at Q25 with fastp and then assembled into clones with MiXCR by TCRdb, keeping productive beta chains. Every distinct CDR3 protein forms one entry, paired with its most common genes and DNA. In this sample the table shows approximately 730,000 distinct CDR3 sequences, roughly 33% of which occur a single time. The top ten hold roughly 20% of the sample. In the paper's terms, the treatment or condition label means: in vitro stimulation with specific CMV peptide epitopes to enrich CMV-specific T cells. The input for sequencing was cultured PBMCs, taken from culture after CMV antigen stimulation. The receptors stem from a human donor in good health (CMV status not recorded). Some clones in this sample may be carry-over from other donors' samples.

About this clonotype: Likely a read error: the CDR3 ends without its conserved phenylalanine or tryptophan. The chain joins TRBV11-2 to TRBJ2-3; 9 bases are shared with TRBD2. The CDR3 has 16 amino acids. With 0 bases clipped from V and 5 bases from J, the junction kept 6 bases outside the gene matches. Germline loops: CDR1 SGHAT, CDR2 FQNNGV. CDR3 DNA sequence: TGTGCCAGCAGCTTAGATGGCGGGGGGGGCAGAGATACGCAGTATGTT. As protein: CASSLDGGGGRDTQYV.

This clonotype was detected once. CDR3 in DNA: TGTGCCAGCACTGGGTCGTGGTCCGGGGAGCTGTTTTTT. It specifies CASTGSWSGELFF. The chain has TRBV2 and TRBJ2-2; D call uncertain. V shed 7 bases and J shed 6 bases, with 12 bases lying between them. The CDR3 has 13 amino acids. Germline CDR1 reads SNHLY; CDR2 reads FYNNEI.

In DNA, the CDR3 is TGTGCCAGCAGCTTAGCGGGCGGGGGAAACTACAATGAGCAGTTCTTC. It codes for CASSLAGGGNYNEQFF. The chain carries TRBV7-9 and TRBJ2-1, with TRBD2 matching 7 bases. The CDR3 sequence is 16 residues long. CDR1 SEHNR and CDR2 FQNEAQ come from the germline V gene (reference sequence). After removal of 0 bases from V and 3 bases from J, the junction contained 5 bases not matched to a gene.

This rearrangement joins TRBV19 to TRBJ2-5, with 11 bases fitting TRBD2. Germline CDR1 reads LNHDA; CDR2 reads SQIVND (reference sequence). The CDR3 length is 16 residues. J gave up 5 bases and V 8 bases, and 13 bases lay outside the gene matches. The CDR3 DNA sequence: TGTGCCAGTTCTCGGGGTAGCGGGGGGGGTACGGAGACCCAGTACTTC. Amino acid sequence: CASSRGSGGGTETQYF.

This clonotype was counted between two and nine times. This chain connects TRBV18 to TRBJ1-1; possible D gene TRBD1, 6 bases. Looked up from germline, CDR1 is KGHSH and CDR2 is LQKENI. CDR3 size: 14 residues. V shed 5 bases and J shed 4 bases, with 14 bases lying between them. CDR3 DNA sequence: TGTGCCAGCTCAGTACAGGGTGGGGGCACTGAAGCTTTCTTT. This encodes CASSVQGGGTEAFF.

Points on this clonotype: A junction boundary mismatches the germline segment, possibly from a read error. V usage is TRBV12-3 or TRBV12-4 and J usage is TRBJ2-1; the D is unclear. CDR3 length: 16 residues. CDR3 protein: CASSVAAIFRNNEQFF. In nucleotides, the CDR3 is TGTGCCAGCAGTGTAGCCGCGATATTTAGAAACAATGAGCAGTTCTTC.

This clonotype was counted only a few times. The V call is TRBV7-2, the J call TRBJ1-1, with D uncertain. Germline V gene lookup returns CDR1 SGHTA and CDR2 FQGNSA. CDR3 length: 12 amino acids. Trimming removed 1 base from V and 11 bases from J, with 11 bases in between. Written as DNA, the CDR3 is TGTGCCAGCAGCTTAGGGACCGCCTGGGCTTTCTTT. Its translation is CASSLGTAWAFF.

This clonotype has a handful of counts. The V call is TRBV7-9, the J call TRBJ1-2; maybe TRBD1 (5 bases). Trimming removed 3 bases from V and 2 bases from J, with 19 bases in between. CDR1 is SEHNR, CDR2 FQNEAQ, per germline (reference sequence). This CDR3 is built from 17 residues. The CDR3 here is CASSFSGTAGGNYGYTF. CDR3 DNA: TGTGCCAGCAGCTTTTCCGGGACCGCGGGCGGGAACTATGGCTACACCTTC.

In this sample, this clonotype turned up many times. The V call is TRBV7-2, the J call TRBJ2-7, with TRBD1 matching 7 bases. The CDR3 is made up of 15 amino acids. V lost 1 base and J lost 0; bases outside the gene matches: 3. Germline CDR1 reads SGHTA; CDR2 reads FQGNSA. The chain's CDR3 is CASSLEGAYSYEQYF. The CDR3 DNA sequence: TGTGCCAGCAGCTTAGAGGGGGCCTACTCCTACGAGCAGTACTTC. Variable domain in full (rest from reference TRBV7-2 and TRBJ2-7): GAGVSQSPSNKVTEKGKDVELRCDPISGHTALYWYRQSLGQGLEFLIYFQGNSAPDKSGLPSDRFSAERTGGSVSTLTIQRTQQEDSAVYLCASSLEGAYSYEQYFGPGTRLTVT.

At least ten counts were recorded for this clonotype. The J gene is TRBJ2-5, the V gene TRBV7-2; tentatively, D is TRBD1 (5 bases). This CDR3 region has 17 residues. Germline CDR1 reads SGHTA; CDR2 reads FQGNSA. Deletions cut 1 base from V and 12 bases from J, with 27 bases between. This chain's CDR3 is CASSLVPILTANGRKYF. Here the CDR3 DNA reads TGTGCCAGCAGCTTAGTCCCCATATTGACAGCCAATGGGCGAAAGTACTTC.

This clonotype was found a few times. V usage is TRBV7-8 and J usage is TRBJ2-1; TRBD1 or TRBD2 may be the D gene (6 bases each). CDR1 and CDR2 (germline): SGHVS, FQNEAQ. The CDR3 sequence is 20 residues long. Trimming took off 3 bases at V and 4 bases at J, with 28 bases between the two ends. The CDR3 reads CASSFHRVGRHTGLYNEQFF. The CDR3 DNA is TGTGCCAGCAGCTTTCACAGGGTGGGGAGGCATACGGGGTTATACAATGAGCAGTTCTTC.

CDR3 DNA sequence: TGTGCCAGTGGGACAGGGCAAAGCAATCAGCCCCAGCATTTT. Its protein product is CASGTGQSNQPQHF. The rearrangement links TRBV19 to TRBJ1-5; 9 bases are shared with TRBD1. Germline V gene sequence: CDR1 LNHDA, CDR2 SQIVND (reference sequence). CDR3 length: 14 residues. Trimming at V came to 8 bases and at J to 1 base, leaving 3 bases not matched to a gene.

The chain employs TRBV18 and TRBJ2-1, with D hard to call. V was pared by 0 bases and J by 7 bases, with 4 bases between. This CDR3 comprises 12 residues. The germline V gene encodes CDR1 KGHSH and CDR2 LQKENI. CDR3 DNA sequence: TGTGCCAGCTCACCACCTCTTAATGAGCAGTTCTTC. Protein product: CASSPPLNEQFF.

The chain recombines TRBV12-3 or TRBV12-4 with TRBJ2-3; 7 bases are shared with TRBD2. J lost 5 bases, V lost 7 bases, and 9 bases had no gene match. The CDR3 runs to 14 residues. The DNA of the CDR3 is TGTGCCAGCACCAATGGACTAGGAGGAGATACGCAGTATTTT. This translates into CASTNGLGGDTQYF.